The clone carrying this T cell receptor beta chain came up many times. As yet, its antigen is unknown. Everyone who gave samples was a healthy Caucasian. The entry originates in a study of identical twins. The study's findings and limits: In beta out-of-frame sequences, the excess sharing between twins was weaker. Out-of-frame alpha sequences that twins shared showed excess low generation probability.

Via MiXCR, TCRdb re-called the 5' RACE reads, giving one row per CDR3 protein. This sample has about 660,000 distinct CDR3 sequences; over 8.5% occur once, and the top ten carry approximately 0.96%. Another study also made use of these data, one on yellow fever vaccine responses in identical twins.

This clonotype originated in a woman between 18 and 30 years old in good health. The material sequenced was PBMCs.

CDR3 loop: CASSPRAEQNEQFF. CDR3 DNA: TGTGCCAGCAGCCCCAGGGCGGAGCAGAATGAGCAGTTCTTC. The rearrangement uses TRBV5-5 and TRBJ2-1; D might be TRBD1 (5 bases). The CDR3 is made up of 14 amino acids. V was pared by 4 bases and J by 7 bases, with 15 bases between. Germline CDR1 and CDR2: SGHKS and YYEKEE (reference sequence).